The 25 T cell receptor beta chains below were found in one sample sequenced in a study of blood T cells in healthy people across ages. Then a second PCR, running roughly 7 to 11 cycles, was carried out with a sample-barcoded 5' primer and a J-beta primer mix. TCRdb re-called the 5' RACE reads through MiXCR, storing one row per CDR3 protein. The profile shows around 670,000 distinct CDR3 sequences, about 30% of them singletons. The sequenced sample consisted of blood. The receptors stem from a woman of 80 years or more in good health.

The DNA of the CDR3 is TGTGCCAGCAACCCTGACAGGTCGGGGGGCTCCCACAATGAGCAGTACTTC. Amino acids: CASNPDRSGGSHNEQYF. The chain is built from TRBV12-3 or TRBV12-4 and TRBJ2-7, with D possibly being TRBD2 (7 bases). The CDR3 has 17 residues. V lost 7 bases and J 7 bases, leaving 29 bases between the germline ends.

This clonotype appeared many times. The V call is TRBV29-1, the J call TRBJ2-1; 9 nucleotides align to TRBD1. The V gene's germline CDR1 is SQVTM and CDR2 ANQGSEA. The CDR3 covers 16 residues. Trimming cost V 6 bases and J 7 bases; bases outside gene matches: 16. The CDR3 spells CSVSLPRQGVRNEQFF. CDR3 sequence (DNA): TGCAGCGTGAGTCTCCCGCGACAGGGGGTAAGGAATGAGCAGTTCTTC.

Worth noting for this clonotype: The junction departs from germline at one end; a sequencing error may be responsible. The chain carries TRBV5-1 and TRBJ2-1; D not resolved. Per germline, CDR1 SGHRS and CDR2 YFSETQ. This CDR3 has 13 residues. The CDR3 DNA reads as TGCGCCAGCAGCTTCAACTTCGGCAATAAGCAGTTCTTC. It specifies CASSFNFGNKQFF. Drawing the rest from reference TRBV5-1 and TRBJ2-1, the complete variable domain is KAGVTQTPRYLIKTRGQQVTLSCSPISGHRSVSWYQQTPGQGLQFLFEYFSETQRNKGNFPGRFSGRQFSNSRSEMNVSTLELGDSALYLCASSFNFGNKQFFGPGTRLTVL.

In this sample, this clonotype turned up many times. This rearrangement joins TRBV6-5 to TRBJ2-1, with 11 bases fitting TRBD1. The ends lost 5 bases at V and 9 bases at J; junction bases unmatched: 12. The germline CDR1 and CDR2 sequences are MNHEY and SVGAGI. CDR3 size: 16 residues. The CDR3 DNA reads TGTGCCAGCAGTACCCGGGACAGGGGGGTTCACAGTGAGCAGTTCTTC. Encoded protein: CASSTRDRGVHSEQFF.

This clonotype was detected ten times or more. Written as DNA, the CDR3 is TGTGCCAGCTCACCCAAATTGGCGGCCGATAAACTAGCCAAAAACATTCAGTACTTC. Its protein product is CASSPKLAADKLAKNIQYF. The chain combines TRBV18 with TRBJ2-4; D is uncertain. This CDR3 spans 19 amino acids. Germline CDR1 KGHSH, CDR2 LQKENI. Between the trimmed V and J ends, which lost 3 bases and 0 bases, there was a span of 21 bases. Based on the CDR3 plus reference TRBV18 and TRBJ2-4, the full variable domain is NAGVMQNPRHLVRRRGQEARLRCSPMKGHSHVYWYRQLPEEGLKFMVYLQKENIIDESGMPKERFSAEFPKEGPSILRIQQVVRGDSAAYFCASSPKLAADKLAKNIQYFGAGTRLSVL.

Of note for this clonotype: A much bigger clone sits one base away, suggesting this may be a read error. The chain joins TRBV9 to TRBJ2-5; 9 bases are shared with TRBD2. Germline V gene sequence: CDR1 SGDLS, CDR2 YYNGEE. The CDR3 extends over 17 amino acids. J was trimmed by 11 bases and V by 4 bases; bases with no gene match: 21. CDR3 amino acids: CASSSLRVRGGRNEQYF. The CDR3 DNA reads TGTGCCAGCAGCTCCCTCCGGGTGCGGGGGGGCCGGAATGAGCAGTACTTC.

This clonotype has just a few counts. This sequence joins TRBV7-2 and TRBJ2-7; 9 bases align to TRBD2. CDR3 length equals 15 residues. The V and J ends lost 0 bases and 0 bases, in that order; junction bases with no gene match: 0. Germline assignment: CDR1 SGHTA and CDR2 FQGNSA. DNA of the CDR3: TGTGCCAGCAGCTTAGCTAGCGGGAGCTCCTACGAGCAGTACTTC. It specifies CASSLASGSSYEQYF.

This clonotype was seen a handful of times. The chain couples TRBV6-2 or TRBV6-3 to TRBJ2-5; D not resolved. CDR1 and CDR2 from the germline V gene are MNHEY and SVGEGT. The V end was cut by 1 base, the J end by 11 bases, with 8 bases between. The CDR3 is 11 amino acids. Here the CDR3 reads CASSYLNEQYF. CDR3 DNA sequence: TGTGCCAGCAGTTACTTGAATGAGCAGTACTTC.

Ten or more counts support this clonotype. The chain employs TRBV30 and TRBJ2-7; D call uncertain. The V gene lost 2 bases and the J gene lost 2 bases, with 16 bases spanning the gap. In germline, CDR1 is GTSNPN, CDR2 SVGIG (reference sequence). The CDR3 runs 15 residues. In DNA form, the CDR3 reads TGTGCCTGGAGTACTGACTGGACCGCCCCCTACGAGCAGTACTTC. Translated, it gives CAWSTDWTAPYEQYF.

Ten or more counts support this clonotype. This chain joins TRBV11-2 and TRBJ2-3, with 8 positions matching TRBD1. There are 16 residues in the CDR3. Germline V lookup: CDR1 SGHAT, CDR2 FQNNGV. V gave up 2 bases and J gave up 1 base; unmatched junction bases: 5. The CDR3 sequence is CASSLRTGRRTDTQYF. As DNA, the CDR3 is TGTGCCAGCAGCTTAAGGACAGGGAGACGCACAGATACGCAGTATTTT.

The chain joins TRBV7-2 to TRBJ2-7; the D gene is possibly TRBD1 (6 bases). Germline-derived CDR1 and CDR2 are SGHTA and FQGNSA. This CDR3 is built from 14 residues. Trimming removed 5 bases from V and 2 bases from J, with 13 bases in between. CDR3 DNA sequence: TGTGCCAGCAGCCTAGGACAGAATGCCTACGAGCAGTACTTC. As protein: CASSLGQNAYEQYF.

The table lists this clonotype with many counts. The rearrangement joins TRBV3-1 to TRBJ2-7; D is perhaps TRBD1 or TRBD2 (5 bases each). Germline CDR1 and CDR2: LGHDT and YNNKEL (reference sequence). Trimming removed 3 bases at V and 5 bases at J, with 17 bases between. The CDR3 runs to 15 residues. CDR3 DNA: TGTGCCAGCAGCCAGGGTACCGGGGCCGCCGACGAGCAGTACTTC. Translating gives CASSQGTGAADEQYF.

The chain couples TRBV7-8 to TRBJ1-1; 8 nucleotides agree with TRBD1. Germline CDR1 SGHVS, CDR2 FQNEAQ. After removal of 8 bases from V and 1 base from J, the junction contained 12 bases not matched to a gene. This CDR3 is 16 amino acids long. The DNA for the CDR3 is TGTGCCAGCGCCCTTAGGGGCAGGGGGCCGAACACTGAAGCTTTCTTT. It specifies CASALRGRGPNTEAFF.

This clonotype was seen repeatedly, ten times or more. The chain combines TRBV11-2 with TRBJ2-3, with TRBD1 as a possible D gene (6 bases). CDR3 length equals 15 residues. Deletions cut 4 bases from V and 1 base from J, with 12 bases between. The germline CDR1 and CDR2 sequences are SGHAT and FQNNGV. CDR3 DNA sequence: TGTGCCAGCAGCTCAACAGGGAGTGGCACAGATACGCAGTATTTT. The encoded protein is CASSSTGSGTDTQYF.

This clonotype was counted many times. The rearrangement uses TRBV4-1 and TRBJ2-7; 9 bases agree with TRBD1. CDR3 size: 18 residues. V trimming: 1 base; J trimming: 2 bases; junction bases outside the gene matches: 12. The germline CDR1 and CDR2 sequences are MGHRA and YSYEKL. The CDR3 DNA reads as TGCGCCAGCAGCCAAGCTCGAGGTCCGGGACAGGGTGCCTACGAGCAGTACTTC. Its translation is CASSQARGPGQGAYEQYF.

This clonotype was recorded many times. This chain uses TRBV12-3 or TRBV12-4 with TRBJ2-1; tentative D call: TRBD2 (5 bases). Matching the DNA end better, TRBJ2-7 makes the J call doubtful. CDR3 size: 15 residues. The CDR3 region has the DNA TGTGCCAGCTCCTCAGGAGGTTCTTCCTACAATGAGCAGTACTTC. Encoded protein: CASSSGGSSYNEQYF.

The chain joins TRBV2 to TRBJ1-6, with D perhaps TRBD1 (6 bases). The CDR3 totals 14 residues. The germline CDR1 and CDR2 sequences are SNHLY and FYNNEI. The V and J ends lost 6 bases and 18 bases respectively, with 24 bases between them. The DNA of the CDR3 is TGTGCCAGCAGACTCTCGTTAGGACAGCATTCCAGCCACTTT. It yields the protein CASRLSLGQHSSHF.

This clonotype was recorded many times. The chain joins TRBV12-3 or TRBV12-4 to TRBJ2-3; D may be TRBD2 (6 bases). The CDR3 is 15 residues long. V lost 6 bases to trimming and J lost 2 bases, with 15 bases between them. The CDR3 loop is CASSSGTPLTDTQYF. The CDR3 nucleotides read TGTGCCAGCAGCTCCGGGACTCCGCTCACAGATACGCAGTATTTT.

The table lists this clonotype with a few counts. A much larger clone is a single base away; this may be a read error. V is TRBV20-1 and J is TRBJ2-1; 7 nucleotides match TRBD2. Germline V lookup: CDR1 DFQATT, CDR2 SNEGSKA (reference sequence). This CDR3 region has 12 residues. The DNA of the CDR3 is TGCAGGGCGGGGGACTCCTACAATGTGCAGTTCTTC. Its protein is CRAGDSYNVQFF.

V and J are TRBV6-5 and TRBJ1-5; weak D call: TRBD1 (6 bases). V was clipped by 4 bases and J by 1 base, with 20 bases between them. The CDR3 length is 18 residues. Per the germline V gene, CDR1 is MNHEY and CDR2 is SVGAGI. In DNA, the CDR3 is TGTGCCAGCAGTTCCTCCCCTGGGGGGGCTAGAAGCAATCAGCCCCAGCATTTT. It yields the protein CASSSSPGGARSNQPQHF.

The sample holds one count of this clonotype. A read error is possible here, since a much larger clone lies one base away. The gene calls are TRBV15 and TRBJ1-5; no firm D call. This CDR3 comprises 12 residues. Per germline, CDR1 LNHNV and CDR2 YYDKDF (reference sequence). CDR3 residues: CATSRPDQPRHF. Written as DNA, the CDR3 is TGTGCCACCAGCAGACCAGATCAGCCCCGGCATTTT.

The sample holds many counts of this clonotype. CDR3 bases: TGTGCCAGCAGCCAAAACCCCGACTTTTTTGGGGAAGAGACCCAGTACTTC. Its protein is CASSQNPDFFGEETQYF. The chain combines TRBV3-1 with TRBJ2-5; D call uncertain. Trimming pared 2 bases from V and 3 bases from J, leaving 19 bases between. Per the germline V gene, CDR1 is LGHDT and CDR2 is YNNKEL (reference sequence). CDR3 size: 17 residues.

The chain joins TRBV2 to TRBJ2-5, with 9 bases that match TRBD2. The CDR3 length is 14 residues. CDR1 and CDR2 (germline): SNHLY, FYNNEI. V lost 7 bases and J lost 5; bases outside the gene matches: 8. The CDR3 protein is CASKRAGGPETQYF. The CDR3 region has the DNA TGTGCCAGCAAACGCGCGGGGGGGCCGGAGACCCAGTACTTC.

The V call is TRBV5-1, the J call TRBJ2-2; D is perhaps TRBD2 (5 bases). Germline V gene lookup returns CDR1 SGHRS and CDR2 YFSETQ. There are 18 residues in the CDR3. Trimming pared 0 bases from V and 0 bases from J, leaving 15 bases between. CDR3 coding DNA: TGCGCCAGCAGCTTGGCAGAACTAGACACGTCGAACACCGGGGAGCTGTTTTTT. As protein: CASSLAELDTSNTGELFF.

This chain links TRBV12-3 or TRBV12-4 with TRBJ1-4, with TRBD1 matching 8 bases. The CDR3 extends over 14 amino acids. With V trimmed by 5 bases and J by 10 bases, 9 bases remained unmatched. CDR3 amino acids: CASSTGQGLGKLFF. The CDR3 DNA sequence: TGTGCCAGCAGTACCGGACAGGGATTAGGAAAACTGTTTTTT.